This T cell receptor beta chain was sequenced in a study of spatial heterogeneity in lung cancer. TCRdb called the 5' RACE reads again in MiXCR, with one record for every CDR3 protein. The sample lists 110,000 or so distinct CDR3 sequences; approximately 10% were seen once. Time point here: blood at routine non-recurrence follow-up after resection. The V end lost 4 bases, the J end lost 12 bases, and 19 bases lay between the germline ends. CDR1 and CDR2 from the germline V gene are MDHEN and SYDVKM. The CDR3 spans 14 residues. There are a few counts of this clonotype. This chain uses TRBV28 with TRBJ2-1, with D possibly being TRBD1 or TRBD2 (5 bases each). The material sequenced was PBMCs, taken at follow-up. This clonotype was obtained from a female donor with early-stage non-small cell lung cancer. The CDR3 bases are TGTGCCAGCAGTTCTCCAGGGACCGAACATTTGCAGTTCTTC. Translation gives CASSSPGTEHLQFF.